Listed here are 8 T cell receptor beta chains from one sample, sequenced in a study of blood T cell repertoires in COVID-19. The protocol was immunoSEQ multiplex PCR, while the TCRdb copy is restricted to in-frame clones and leaves out a portion. The data hold 130,000 to 150,000 clones, with just under 85% observed a single time. The sequenced material came from peripheral blood. Receptor source: a woman aged 40 to 50 with active or convalescent COVID-19.

The rearrangement links TRBV6-5 to TRBJ2-7, with TRBD2 matching over 7 bases. This CDR3 has 15 amino acids. Germline V gene data show CDR1 as MNHEY and CDR2 as SVGAGI. V lost 0 bases and J lost 3; bases outside the gene matches: 5. CDR3 nucleotide sequence: TGTGCCAGCAGTTACTCGTCTAGCGGATACTACGAGCAGTACTTC. It yields the protein CASSYSSSGYYEQYF.

V gene TRBV5-1 combines with J gene TRBJ1-3; D remains ambiguous. The germline V and J ends were trimmed by 4 bases and 4 bases, with 12 bases remaining between them. The V gene's germline CDR1 is SGHRS and CDR2 YFSETQ. There are 14 residues in the CDR3. As DNA, the CDR3 is TGCGCCAGCAGCCCCGGGATTTTAGGAAACACCATATATTTT. This sequence encodes CASSPGILGNTIYF.

The chain is built from TRBV29-1 and TRBJ1-5; D is unresolved. The CDR3 runs to 13 residues. The germline gives CDR1 SQVTM, CDR2 ANQGSEA. Trimming pared 4 bases from V and 3 bases from J, leaving 10 bases between. CDR3 sequence (DNA): TGCAGCGTTGGCGGCCAGAACAATCAGCCCCAGCATTTT. Its protein product is CSVGGQNNQPQHF.

This CDR3 is CAWRYRQGGKLFF. The CDR3 DNA reads TGTGCCTGGAGATACCGACAGGGAGGAAAACTGTTTTTT. The chain carries TRBV30 and TRBJ1-4; 7 bases are a match to TRBD1. V shed 3 bases, J shed 10 bases, and the junction held 8 bases outside the gene matches. The CDR3 contains 13 residues. Germline V gives CDR1 GTSNPN, CDR2 SVGIG (reference sequence).

J is TRBJ1-6 and V is TRBV19, with a weak D call TRBD1 (6 bases). The CDR3 has 17 amino acids. Germline-derived CDR1 and CDR2 are LNHDA and SQIVND (reference sequence). The V gene lost 7 bases and the J gene lost 5 bases, with 21 bases spanning the gap. The CDR3 DNA reads as TGTGCCAGTACCCTCAAAACAGGGATTTACGATAATTCACCCCTCCACTTT. Protein sequence: CASTLKTGIYDNSPLHF.

The V and J genes are TRBV7-2 and TRBJ1-1; D is uncertain. V was trimmed by 3 bases and J by 4 bases, leaving 9 bases between them. This CDR3 is 13 amino acids long. Germline V lookup: CDR1 SGHTA, CDR2 FQGNSA. CDR3 DNA: TGTGCCAGCAGCTTCGACTCGGGCACTGAAGCTTTCTTT. Translated, it gives CASSFDSGTEAFF.

The chain couples TRBV7-9 to TRBJ1-2, with 8 bases identical to TRBD1. This CDR3 is built from 15 residues. V was clipped by 6 bases and J by 2 bases; unmatched bases: 8. Germline loops: CDR1 SEHNR, CDR2 FQNEAQ (reference sequence). For the CDR3, the DNA is TGTGCCAGCAGTCACATCCGACAGGGGAACTATGGCTACACCTTC. It translates to CASSHIRQGNYGYTF.

V usage is TRBV7-8 and J usage is TRBJ1-2; no reliable D call. V was cut by 5 bases and J by 4 bases, with 20 bases left in between. The CDR3 loop spans 16 amino acids. Germline V gene lookup returns CDR1 SGHVS and CDR2 FQNEAQ. The CDR3 nucleotides are TGTGCCAGCAGCGCCGGGCGCGGGGAGAAGGGCTATGGCTACACCTTC. This translates into CASSAGRGEKGYGYTF.